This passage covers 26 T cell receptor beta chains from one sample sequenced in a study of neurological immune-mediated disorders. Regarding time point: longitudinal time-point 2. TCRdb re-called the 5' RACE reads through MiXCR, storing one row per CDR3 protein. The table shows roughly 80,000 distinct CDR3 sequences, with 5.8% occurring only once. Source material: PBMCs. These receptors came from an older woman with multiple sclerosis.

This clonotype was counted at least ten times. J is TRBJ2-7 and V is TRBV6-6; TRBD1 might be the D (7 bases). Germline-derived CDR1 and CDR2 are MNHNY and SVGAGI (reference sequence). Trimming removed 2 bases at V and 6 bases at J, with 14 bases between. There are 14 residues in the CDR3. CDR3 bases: TGTGCCAGCAGTTACGCGCGGGACAGAACCGAGCAGTACTTC. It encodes CASSYARDRTEQYF.

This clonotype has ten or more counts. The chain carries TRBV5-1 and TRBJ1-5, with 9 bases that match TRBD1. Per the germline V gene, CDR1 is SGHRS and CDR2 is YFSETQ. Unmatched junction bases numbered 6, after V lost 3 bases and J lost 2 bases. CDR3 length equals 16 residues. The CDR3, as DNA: TGCGCCAGCAGCTACGGGACAGGGAATGGCAATCAGCCCCAGCATTTT. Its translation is CASSYGTGNGNQPQHF.

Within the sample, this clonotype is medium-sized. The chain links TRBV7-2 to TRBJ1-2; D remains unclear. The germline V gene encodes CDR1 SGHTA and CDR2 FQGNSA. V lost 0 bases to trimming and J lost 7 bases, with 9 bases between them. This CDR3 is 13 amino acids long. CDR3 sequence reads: CASSLAGVGGYTF. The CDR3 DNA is TGTGCCAGCAGCTTAGCCGGGGTCGGTGGCTACACCTTC.

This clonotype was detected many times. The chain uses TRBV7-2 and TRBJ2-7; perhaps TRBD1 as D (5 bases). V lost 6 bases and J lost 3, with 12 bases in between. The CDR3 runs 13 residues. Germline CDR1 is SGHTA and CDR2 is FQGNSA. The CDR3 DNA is TGTGCCAGCAGTTATCAGGGTAGCTACGAGCAGTACTTC. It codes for CASSYQGSYEQYF.

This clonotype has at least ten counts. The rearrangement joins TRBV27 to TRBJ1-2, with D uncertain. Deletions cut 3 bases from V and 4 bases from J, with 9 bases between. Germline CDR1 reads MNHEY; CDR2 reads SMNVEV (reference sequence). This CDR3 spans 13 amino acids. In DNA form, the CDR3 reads TGTGCCAGCAGTTTCGACTTCGGCTATGGCTACACCTTC. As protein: CASSFDFGYGYTF.

The CDR3 DNA reads as TGCGCCAGCAGCTTGGGACAGACTAACACTGAAGCTTTCTTT. Its protein product is CASSLGQTNTEAFF. The chain couples TRBV5-1 to TRBJ1-1; TRBD1 might be the D (5 bases). The length of the CDR3 is 14 residues. Trimming pared 0 bases from V and 2 bases from J, leaving 8 bases between. The germline CDR1 and CDR2 sequences are SGHRS and YFSETQ.

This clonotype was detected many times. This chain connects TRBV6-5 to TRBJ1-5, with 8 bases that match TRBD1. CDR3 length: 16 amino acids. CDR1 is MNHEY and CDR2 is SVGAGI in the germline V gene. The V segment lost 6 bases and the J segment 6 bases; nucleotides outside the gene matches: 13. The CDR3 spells CASSPPPGTGSQPQHF. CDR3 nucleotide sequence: TGTGCCAGCAGCCCCCCTCCCGGGACAGGATCTCAGCCCCAGCATTTT.

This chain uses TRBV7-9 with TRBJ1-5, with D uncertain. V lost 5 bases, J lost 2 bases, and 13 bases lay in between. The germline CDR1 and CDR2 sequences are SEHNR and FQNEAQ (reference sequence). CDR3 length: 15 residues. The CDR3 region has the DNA TGTGCCAGCAGCACGGGTCGTGAGGGCAATCAGCCCCAGCATTTT. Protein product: CASSTGREGNQPQHF.

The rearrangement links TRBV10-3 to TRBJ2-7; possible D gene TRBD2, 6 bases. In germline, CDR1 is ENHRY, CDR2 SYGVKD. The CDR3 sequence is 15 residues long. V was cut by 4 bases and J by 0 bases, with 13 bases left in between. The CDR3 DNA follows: TGTGCCATCAGTGCGACGCTAGCGTACTCCTACGAGCAGTACTTC. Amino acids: CAISATLAYSYEQYF.

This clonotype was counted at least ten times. The CDR3 sequence: CASSLLGTGREQYF. CDR3 DNA: TGTGCCAGCAGCCTATTGGGGACAGGGCGCGAGCAGTACTTC. The rearrangement joins TRBV7-9 to TRBJ2-7; the match to TRBD1 covers 9 bases. Losses at the gene ends were 5 bases for V and 6 bases for J; bases not matched to a gene: 8. The CDR3 spans 14 residues. Germline V gene data show CDR1 as SEHNR and CDR2 as FQNEAQ (reference sequence).

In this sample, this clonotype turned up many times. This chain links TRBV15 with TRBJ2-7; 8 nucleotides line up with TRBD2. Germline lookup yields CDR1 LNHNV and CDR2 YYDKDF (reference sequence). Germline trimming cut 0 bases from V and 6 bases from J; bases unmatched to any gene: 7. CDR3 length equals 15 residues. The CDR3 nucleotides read TGTGCCACCAGCAGAGATGGGACTAGTAGTCCCGAGCAGTACTTC. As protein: CATSRDGTSSPEQYF.

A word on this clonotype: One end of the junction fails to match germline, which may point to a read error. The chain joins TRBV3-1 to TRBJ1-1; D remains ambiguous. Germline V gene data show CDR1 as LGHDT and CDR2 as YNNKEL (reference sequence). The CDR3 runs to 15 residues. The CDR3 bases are TGTGTCAGCAGCCAAGGAATGGGGATCGGCACTGAAGCTTTCTTT. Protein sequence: CVSSQGMGIGTEAFF.

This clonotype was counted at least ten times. The CDR3 nucleotides read TGCGCCAGCAGCTTGGACAGGTCCGCCGATACGCAGTATTTT. Its translation: CASSLDRSADTQYF. V and J are TRBV5-1 and TRBJ2-3; a possible D gene is TRBD1 (5 bases). Trimming took off 0 bases at V and 6 bases at J, with 11 bases between the two ends. This CDR3 contains 14 residues. Germline CDR1 SGHRS, CDR2 YFSETQ.

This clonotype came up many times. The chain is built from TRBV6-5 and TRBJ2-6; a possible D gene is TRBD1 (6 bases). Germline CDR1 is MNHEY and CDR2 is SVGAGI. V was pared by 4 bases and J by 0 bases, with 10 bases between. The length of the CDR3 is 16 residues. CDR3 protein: CASSFWTASGANVLTF. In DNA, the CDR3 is TGTGCCAGCAGTTTTTGGACAGCCTCTGGGGCCAACGTCCTGACTTTC.

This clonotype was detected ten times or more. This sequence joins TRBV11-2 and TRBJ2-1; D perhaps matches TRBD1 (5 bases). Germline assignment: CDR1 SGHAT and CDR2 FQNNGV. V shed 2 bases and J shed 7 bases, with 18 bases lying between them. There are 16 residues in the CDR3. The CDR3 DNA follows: TGTGCCAGCAGCTTAAATCCGCAGGGATCCCCTAATGAGCAGTTCTTC. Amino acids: CASSLNPQGSPNEQFF.

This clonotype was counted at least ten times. As DNA, the CDR3 is TGTGCCAGCCGGGGCGCTGAAGCTTTCTTT. Translating it yields CASRGAEAFF. V usage is TRBV6-6 and J usage is TRBJ1-1, with D maybe TRBD1 (5 bases). This CDR3 region has 10 residues. Per germline, CDR1 MNHNY and CDR2 SVGAGI (reference sequence). The germline V and J ends were trimmed by 8 bases and 6 bases, with 7 bases remaining between them.

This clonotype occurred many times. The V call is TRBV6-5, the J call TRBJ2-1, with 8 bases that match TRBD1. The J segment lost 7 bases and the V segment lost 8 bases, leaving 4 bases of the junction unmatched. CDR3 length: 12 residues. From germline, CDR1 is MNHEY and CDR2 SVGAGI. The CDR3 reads CASQGARNEQFF. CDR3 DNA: TGTGCCAGCCAGGGGGCTAGAAATGAGCAGTTCTTC.

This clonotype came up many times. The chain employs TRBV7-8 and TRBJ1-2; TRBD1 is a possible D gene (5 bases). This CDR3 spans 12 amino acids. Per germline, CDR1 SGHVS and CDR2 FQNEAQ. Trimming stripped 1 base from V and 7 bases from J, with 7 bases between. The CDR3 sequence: CASSLEGSGYTF. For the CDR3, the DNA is TGTGCCAGCAGCTTAGAGGGGTCTGGCTACACCTTC.

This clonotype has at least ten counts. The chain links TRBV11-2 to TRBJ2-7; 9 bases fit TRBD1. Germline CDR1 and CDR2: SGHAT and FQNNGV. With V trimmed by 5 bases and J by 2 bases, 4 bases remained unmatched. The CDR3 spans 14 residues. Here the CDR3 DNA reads TGTGCCAGCAGCCAAGGGGACAGGGCCTACGAGCAGTACTTC. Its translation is CASSQGDRAYEQYF. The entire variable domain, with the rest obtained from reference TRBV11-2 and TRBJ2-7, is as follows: EAGVAQSPRYKIIEKRQSVAFWCNPISGHATLYWYQQILGQGPKLLIQFQNNGVVDDSQLPKDRFSAERLKGVDSTLKIQPAKLEDSAVYLCASSQGDRAYEQYFGPGTRLTVT.

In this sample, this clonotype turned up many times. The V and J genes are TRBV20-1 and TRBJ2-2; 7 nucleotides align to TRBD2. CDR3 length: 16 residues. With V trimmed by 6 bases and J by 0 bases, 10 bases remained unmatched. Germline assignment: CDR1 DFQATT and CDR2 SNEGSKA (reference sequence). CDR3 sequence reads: CSARPPGLTNTGELFF. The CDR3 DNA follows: TGCAGTGCCCGACCCCCGGGACTAACGAACACCGGGGAGCTGTTTTTT.

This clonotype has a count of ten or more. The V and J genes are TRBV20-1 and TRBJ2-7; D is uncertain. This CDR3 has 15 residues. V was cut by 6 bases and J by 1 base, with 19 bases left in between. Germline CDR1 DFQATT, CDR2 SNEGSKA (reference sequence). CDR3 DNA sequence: TGCAGTGCCAGCAAGGCAGGATCCGGATCCTACGAGCAGTACTTC. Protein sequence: CSASKAGSGSYEQYF.

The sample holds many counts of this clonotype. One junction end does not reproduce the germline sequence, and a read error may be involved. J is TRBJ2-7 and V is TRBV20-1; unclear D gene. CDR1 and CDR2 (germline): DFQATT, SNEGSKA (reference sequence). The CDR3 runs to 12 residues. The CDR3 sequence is CSAPDGLSQVRF. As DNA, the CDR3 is TGCAGTGCACCCGACGGGCTCTCCCAAGTCAGGTTC.

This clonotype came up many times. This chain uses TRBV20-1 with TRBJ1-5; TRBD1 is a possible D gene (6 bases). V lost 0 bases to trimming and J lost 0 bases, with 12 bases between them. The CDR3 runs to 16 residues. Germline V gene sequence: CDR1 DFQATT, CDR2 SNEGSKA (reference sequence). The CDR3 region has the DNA TGCAGTGCTAGAGATGGACAGCTGTATAGCAATCAGCCCCAGCATTTT. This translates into CSARDGQLYSNQPQHF.

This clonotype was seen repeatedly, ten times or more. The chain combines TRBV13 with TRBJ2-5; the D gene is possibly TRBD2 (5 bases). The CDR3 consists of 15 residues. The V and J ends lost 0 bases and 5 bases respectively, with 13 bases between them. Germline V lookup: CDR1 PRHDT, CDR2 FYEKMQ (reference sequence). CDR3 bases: TGTGCCAGCAGCTTAGGGGCCGGCCCGGGGGAGACCCAGTACTTC. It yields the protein CASSLGAGPGETQYF. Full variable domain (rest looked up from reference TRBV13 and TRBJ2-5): AAGVIQSPRHLIKEKRETATLKCYPIPRHDTVYWYQQGPGQDPQFLISFYEKMQSDKGSIPDRFSAQQFSDYHSELNMSSLELGDSALYFCASSLGAGPGETQYFGPGTRLLVL.

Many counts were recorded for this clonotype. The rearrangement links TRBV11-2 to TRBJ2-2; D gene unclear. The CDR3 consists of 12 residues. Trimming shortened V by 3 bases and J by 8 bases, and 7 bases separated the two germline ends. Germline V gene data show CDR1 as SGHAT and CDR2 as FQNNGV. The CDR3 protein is CASSFSPGELFF. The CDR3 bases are TGTGCCAGCAGCTTTAGTCCAGGGGAGCTGTTTTTT. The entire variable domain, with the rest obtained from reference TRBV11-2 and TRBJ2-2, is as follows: EAGVAQSPRYKIIEKRQSVAFWCNPISGHATLYWYQQILGQGPKLLIQFQNNGVVDDSQLPKDRFSAERLKGVDSTLKIQPAKLEDSAVYLCASSFSPGELFFGEGSRLTVL.

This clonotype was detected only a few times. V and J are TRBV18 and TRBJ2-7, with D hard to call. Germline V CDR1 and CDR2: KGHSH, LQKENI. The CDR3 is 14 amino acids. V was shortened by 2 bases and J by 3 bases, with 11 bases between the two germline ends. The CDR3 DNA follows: TGTGCCAGCTCACCATACTCGGGTTTCTACGAGCAGTACTTC. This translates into CASSPYSGFYEQYF.